This entry features one TCR beta chain sequence. Germline lookup yields CDR1 SGHRS and CDR2 YFSETQ. The ends were cut back, 0 bases at V and 9 bases at J, with 7 bases in the middle. CDR3 length: 12 residues. This sample stems from a study of blood T cell repertoires in COVID-19. Study-level information: Sources were T cells, B-cell-depleted T cells, or PBMCs; the material itself was cDNA or gDNA.

In the original analysis: Amplification of reference gene primers was used by the study to estimate nucleated cell counts. Here immunoSEQ multiplex PCR was the method, and the copy in TCRdb shows in-frame clones only, minus some. From that table come the V and J calls and clone size; the DNA was used to work out D and trimming. The sample carries roughly 230,000 clones, around 83% recorded once. The chain is built from TRBV5-1 and TRBJ2-1; D not certain. The sequence came from a woman in her 50s with acute or convalescent COVID-19. Sequenced sample: peripheral blood. CDR3: CASSLGESEQFF. The CDR3 bases are TGCGCCAGCAGCTTGGGAGAGAGTGAGCAGTTCTTC.